These 2 T cell receptor beta chains were sequenced from one sample in a study of T cell changes during pregnancy in multiple sclerosis. Data came from immunoSEQ multiplex PCR; TCRdb stores just in-frame clones and leaves some out. The data show tens of thousands of clones, with 91% seen just once and 0.65% to 1% held by the top ten. This material consisted of peripheral blood, taken in the second trimester of pregnancy. These receptor sequences come from a female donor with multiple sclerosis, enrolled in a pregnancy study.

The J gene is TRBJ1-1, the V gene TRBV21-1; the table's D gene call, TRBD1, was not cross checked with the DNA. TRBV21-1 has pseudogene status. The CDR3 has 13 residues. The CDR3 loop reads CASSKGTDREAFF. The CDR3 nucleotides read TGTGCCAGCAGCAAGGGGACAGACCGTGAAGCTTTCTTT.

The V call is TRBV27, the J call TRBJ1-2; D is ambiguous. This CDR3 is built from 15 residues. V lost 3 bases and J 0 bases, leaving 11 bases between the germline ends. Per germline, CDR1 MNHEY and CDR2 SMNVEV (reference sequence). The CDR3 region is CASSFIGVSNYGYTF. Written as DNA, the CDR3 is TGTGCCAGCAGTTTCATAGGAGTATCTAACTATGGCTACACCTTC.